The 5 T cell receptor beta chains below were found in one sample sequenced in a study of brain metastases from non-small cell lung cancer. TCRdb's copy holds only in-frame clones and misses some; the assay was immunoSEQ multiplex PCR. The table lists some 4,000 clones, roughly nine tenths of them singletons. Specimen: primary lung tumor tissue. The receptors derive from a donor at least 40 years old with non-small cell lung cancer.

J is TRBJ1-6 and V is TRBV19; D not certain. V lost 1 base and J lost 9, with 4 bases in between. The CDR3 is 12 residues long. Looked up from germline, CDR1 is LNHDA and CDR2 is SQIVND (reference sequence). The CDR3: CASSIGTSPLHF. DNA of the CDR3: TGTGCCAGTAGTATAGGGACTTCACCCCTCCACTTT.

The chain combines TRBV5-1 with TRBJ2-5; 9 bases fit TRBD2. CDR1 is SGHRS, CDR2 YFSETQ, per germline. This CDR3 comprises 15 residues. The V and J ends lost 4 bases and 3 bases, in that order; junction bases with no gene match: 7. This CDR3 is CASSPVPSGEETQYF. In nucleotides, the CDR3 is TGCGCCAGCAGCCCGGTTCCTAGCGGGGAAGAGACCCAGTACTTC.

The chain combines TRBV18 with TRBJ2-3; 11 bases line up with TRBD2. CDR3 length: 16 residues. Trimming cost V 3 bases and J 2 bases; bases outside gene matches: 4. Germline V gene data show CDR1 as KGHSH and CDR2 as LQKENI. In DNA, the CDR3 is TGTGCCAGCTCACCGCTAGCGGGGGGACCCACAGATACGCAGTATTTT. Translated, it gives CASSPLAGGPTDTQYF. Looking up the rest from reference TRBV18 and TRBJ2-3 gives the full variable domain: NAGVMQNPRHLVRRRGQEARLRCSPMKGHSHVYWYRQLPEEGLKFMVYLQKENIIDESGMPKERFSAEFPKEGPSILRIQQVVRGDSAAYFCASSPLAGGPTDTQYFGPGTRLTVL.

CDR3 DNA sequence: TGTGCCAGCAGTTACGGGGGGACAGGGAAGACCCAGTACTTC. Its translation: CASSYGGTGKTQYF. The rearrangement joins TRBV6-2 or TRBV6-3 to TRBJ2-5; 9 bases agree with TRBD1. The V gene's germline CDR1 is MNHEY and CDR2 SVGEGT. V lost 2 bases, J lost 6 bases, and 4 bases stayed unmatched. CDR3 size: 14 residues.

This clone was observed a single time. The chain couples TRBV6-5 to TRBJ2-7, with 9 bases aligning to TRBD1. Trimming removed 7 bases from V and 6 bases from J; junction bases left unmatched: 4. Germline-derived CDR1 and CDR2 are MNHEY and SVGAGI. The CDR3 has 12 residues. CDR3 region: CASTPTGGEQYF. The CDR3 nucleotides read TGTGCCAGCACCCCGACAGGGGGCGAGCAGTACTTC.